A selection of T cell receptor beta chains follows, all from one sample in a study of shared clonotypes between healthy human individuals. This table comes from immunoSEQ multiplex PCR, and its TCRdb copy is limited to in-frame clones, with some not included. Seen here are 600,000 or so clones, 98% observed once, and the top ten hold less than 0.35%. The sample consisted of naive CD8+ T cells sorted from blood. These receptors were taken from a man aged 25 to 40 in good health. CDR3s include the opening cysteine and the closing phenylalanine or tryptophan. Each record gives: V gene, clone size, J gene, D gene, CDR3 length, CDR3 DNA, CDR3 protein. A D gene is named only where the DNA matches it firmly. A row's size may be missing; if present it is once, few, many or a size class.

>TRBV15|.|TRBJ2-2|.|14
TGTGCCACCAGCAGAGAAGGGAACACCGGGGAGCTGTTTTTT
CATSREGNTGELFF
>TRBV28|.|TRBJ2-3|.|15
TGTGCCAGCAGTTTAAGGACCAGCTTTCGGGATACGCAGTATTTT
CASSLRTSFRDTQYF
>TRBV15|.|TRBJ2-1|TRBD1|16
TGTGCCACCAGCAGGGGGCCGGGACAGGGATACAATGAGCAGTTCTTC
CATSRGPGQGYNEQFF
>TRBV29-1|once|TRBJ2-6|.|18
TGCAGCGTTGAAGATCCAGGGCAGGATCGAACTGGGGCCAACGTCCTGACTTTC
CSVEDPGQDRTGANVLTF
>TRBV6-4|.|TRBJ2-7|.|12
TGTGCCAGCACGGAACTCTCCTACGAGCAGTACTTC
CASTELSYEQYF
>TRBV29-1|.|TRBJ2-1|TRBD2|13
TGCAGCCCACGGGAGGCCCTTTACAATGAGCAGTTCTTC
CSPREALYNEQFF
>TRBV5-1|.|TRBJ2-7|TRBD1|13
TGCGCCAGCAGGTTTAACAGGGGCGAAGAGCAGTACTTC
CASRFNRGEEQYF
>TRBV5-4|.|TRBJ2-7|.|13
TGTGCCAGCACCAGTGGTATGGGCCACGAGCAGTACTTC
CASTSGMGHEQYF
>TRBV11-2|.|TRBJ2-3|.|12
TGTGCCAGCACCTACCTGTCAGATACGCAGTATTTT
CASTYLSDTQYF
>TRBV27|.|TRBJ2-5|TRBD2|17
TGTGCCAGCAGTTTATCTTTGGGACTAGCGGTAAAAGAGACCCAGTACTTC
CASSLSLGLAVKETQYF
>TRBV5-1|.|TRBJ2-3|TRBD2|16
TGCGCCAGCAGCTTGGATCTAGCGGGAGGGGTAGATACGCAGTATTTT
CASSLDLAGGVDTQYF
>TRBV25-1|.|TRBJ1-2|TRBD1|15
TGTGCCAGCAGTGGCAGGAGAGGGGGCATTTATGGCTACACCTTC
CASSGRRGGIYGYTF
>TRBV5-4|.|TRBJ2-5|.|15
TGTGCCAGCAGCTTGGCAGGGACGCTCCAAGAGACCCAGTACTTC
CASSLAGTLQETQYF
>TRBV2|.|TRBJ2-5|.|13
TGTGCCAGCAGTCGTCTAGCTGATGAGACCCAGTACTTC
CASSRLADETQYF
>TRBV15|.|TRBJ2-7|.|16
TGTGCCACCAGCCCCATTCCCCCTAGCGACTCCTACGAGCAGTACTTC
CATSPIPPSDSYEQYF
>TRBV11-3|.|TRBJ1-2|.|14
TGTGCCAGCAGAGGGGCCACCGGGGCGCCGGGCTACACCTTC
CASRGATGAPGYTF
>TRBV7-2|.|TRBJ2-1|TRBD1|17
TGTGCCAGCAGCTTAGCGCCGGGACAGAGCTCCTACAATGAGCAGTTCTTC
CASSLAPGQSSYNEQFF